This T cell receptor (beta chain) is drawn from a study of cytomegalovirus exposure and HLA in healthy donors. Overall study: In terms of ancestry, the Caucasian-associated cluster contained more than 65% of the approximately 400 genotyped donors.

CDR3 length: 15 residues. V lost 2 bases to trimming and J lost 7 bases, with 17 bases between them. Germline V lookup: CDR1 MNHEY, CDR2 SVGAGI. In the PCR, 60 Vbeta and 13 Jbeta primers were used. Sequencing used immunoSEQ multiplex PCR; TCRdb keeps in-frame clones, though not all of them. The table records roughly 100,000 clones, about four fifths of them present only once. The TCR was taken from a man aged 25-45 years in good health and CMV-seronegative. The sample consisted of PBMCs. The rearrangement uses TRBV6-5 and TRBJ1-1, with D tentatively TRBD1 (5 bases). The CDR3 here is CASSYLRKGVDEAFF. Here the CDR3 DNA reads TGTGCCAGCAGTTACCTCCGCAAAGGGGTTGATGAAGCTTTCTTT.